The 32 T cell receptor beta chains reported below all come from one sample, sequenced in a study of blood T cell repertoires in COVID-19. Only in-frame clones appear in the TCRdb table, and some are missing; sequencing was by immunoSEQ multiplex PCR. Counted here are about 300,000 clones, just under 90% occurring once; the ten biggest clones make up approximately 2%. The sequenced sample was peripheral blood. The receptor source for this set is a young woman with COVID-19, enrolled during active disease.

This chain connects TRBV6-2 or TRBV6-3 to TRBJ1-3, with D unclear. The CDR3 has 18 amino acids. Trimming stripped 0 bases from V and 0 bases from J, with 15 bases between. The germline V gene has CDR1 MNHEY and CDR2 SVGEGT. The CDR3: CASSYSRSFRLSGNTIYF. The DNA of the CDR3 is TGTGCCAGCAGTTACTCGAGGAGTTTCAGACTCTCTGGAAACACCATATATTTT.

The table lists this clone with a few counts. The chain joins TRBV5-4 to TRBJ2-2; D not resolved. CDR3 size: 11 residues. V was cut by 5 bases and J by 7 bases, with 6 bases left in between. Germline V CDR1 and CDR2: SGHNT, YYREEE (reference sequence). CDR3 nucleotide sequence: TGTGCCAGCAGTCGTAACGGGGAGCTGTTTTTT. Its translation is CASSRNGELFF.

The chain joins TRBV5-6 to TRBJ1-5, with TRBD1 matching 8 bases. The CDR3 has 14 amino acids. Germline V lookup: CDR1 SGHDT, CDR2 YYEEEE. V lost 4 bases and J lost 7; bases outside the gene matches: 7. The CDR3 sequence: CASSAGGTGQPQHF. The CDR3 DNA reads TGTGCCAGCAGCGCAGGAGGGACAGGACAGCCCCAGCATTTT. The full variable domain, rest sourced from reference TRBV5-6 and TRBJ1-5, is DAGVTQSPTHLIKTRGQQVTLRCSPKSGHDTVSWYQQALGQGPQFIFQYYEEEERQRGNFPDRFSGHQFPNYSSELNVNALLLGDSALYLCASSAGGTGQPQHFGDGTRLSIL.

This clone was observed once. The chain is built from TRBV7-6 and TRBJ2-7, with D perhaps matching TRBD2 (6 bases). The V end was cut by 0 bases, the J end by 6 bases, with 9 bases between. This CDR3 spans 13 amino acids. Germline-derived CDR1 and CDR2 are SGHVS and FNYEAQ. CDR3 residues: CASSLATRSEQYV. The CDR3 DNA sequence: TGTGCCAGCAGCTTAGCGACTAGATCCGAGCAGTACGTC.

CDR3 nucleotide sequence: TGTGCCAGCAGTGGGGACAGGGGAGAGACCCAGTACTTC. Protein sequence: CASSGDRGETQYF. This chain connects TRBV6-4 to TRBJ2-5; 10 bases are a match to TRBD1. The J segment lost 4 bases and the V segment lost 4 bases, leaving 0 bases of the junction unmatched. This CDR3 has 13 residues. The germline V gene encodes CDR1 MRHNA and CDR2 SNTAGT.

This chain uses TRBV18 with TRBJ2-7, with D unresolved. With 3 bases removed from V and 0 bases from J, the gap between germline ends came to 9 bases. The CDR3 length is 14 residues. From germline, CDR1 is KGHSH and CDR2 LQKENI. The CDR3 DNA follows: TGTGCCAGCTCACCCGGCGCGGACTCCTACGAGCAGTACGTC. Translating it yields CASSPGADSYEQYV.

This chain connects TRBV7-9 to TRBJ1-2; D gene unclear. Germline V CDR1 and CDR2: SEHNR, FQNEAQ (reference sequence). The CDR3 is 14 residues long. With 1 base removed from V and 4 bases from J, the gap between germline ends came to 10 bases. CDR3 residues: CASSLVADFYGYTF. The CDR3 DNA sequence: TGTGCCAGCAGCTTAGTAGCGGATTTCTATGGCTACACCTTC. The complete variable domain, with remaining parts taken from reference TRBV7-9 and TRBJ1-2, reads DTGVSQNPRHKITKRGQNVTFRCDPISEHNRLYWYRQTLGQGPEFLTYFQNEAQLEKSRLLSDRFSAERPKGSFSTLEIQRTEQGDSAMYLCASSLVADFYGYTFGSGTRLTVV.

The chain carries TRBV20-1 and TRBJ2-6, with 8 bases identical to TRBD1. J was trimmed by 0 bases and V by 6 bases; bases with no gene match: 10. This CDR3 comprises 17 residues. Germline assignment: CDR1 DFQATT and CDR2 SNEGSKA (reference sequence). This CDR3 is CSASPGQVTSGANVLTF. CDR3 DNA sequence: TGCAGTGCAAGTCCGGGACAGGTGACCTCTGGGGCCAACGTCCTGACTTTC.

The V gene is TRBV19, the J gene TRBJ1-2; 7 nucleotides line up with TRBD1. CDR1 is LNHDA and CDR2 is SQIVND in the germline V gene (reference sequence). The junction had 12 bases not matched to a gene; V was cut back by 9 bases and J by 8 bases. The CDR3 is made up of 13 amino acids. The CDR3 sequence is CASRIRQGRGYTF. The CDR3 DNA reads TGTGCCAGCAGAATAAGACAGGGACGGGGCTACACCTTC.

The genes are TRBV20-1 and TRBJ2-5; 15 positions agree with TRBD2. V lost 3 bases to trimming and J lost 3 bases; unmatched junction nucleotides: 5. Germline CDR1 DFQATT, CDR2 SNEGSKA (reference sequence). CDR3 size: 16 residues. The CDR3 DNA reads as TGCAGTGCTAGTTCCTGGACTAGCGGGGGGGAAGAGACCCAGTACTTC. This codes for CSASSWTSGGEETQYF.

The rearrangement joins TRBV27 to TRBJ2-4, with TRBD1 matching over 8 bases. From germline, CDR1 is MNHEY and CDR2 SMNVEV (reference sequence). The CDR3 covers 14 residues. V shed 8 bases, J shed 5 bases, and the junction held 8 bases outside the gene matches. The DNA of the CDR3 is TGTGCCAGCTCTTCTACAGGGGGAGAAAACATTCAGTACTTC. This encodes CASSSTGGENIQYF.

The chain links TRBV6-2 or TRBV6-3 to TRBJ1-1, with D hard to call. V was shortened by 2 bases and J by 0 bases, with 4 bases between the two germline ends. CDR3 size: 13 residues. From germline, CDR1 is MNHEY and CDR2 SVGEGT. The CDR3 loop reads CASSYSLNTEAFF. The CDR3 nucleotides read TGTGCCAGCAGTTACAGCTTGAACACTGAAGCTTTCTTT.

The rearrangement joins TRBV7-2 to TRBJ2-5, with D perhaps TRBD2 (7 bases). Trimming pared 5 bases from V and 2 bases from J, leaving 21 bases between. Germline CDR1 SGHTA, CDR2 FQGNSA. The CDR3 is made up of 17 amino acids. The CDR3 region has the DNA TGTGCCAGCAGCCATAGCGGGTGGACAGTGCTGCAAGAGACCCAGTACTTC. It specifies CASSHSGWTVLQETQYF.

The chain links TRBV24-1 to TRBJ2-1; a possible D gene is TRBD2 (5 bases). The germline V gene encodes CDR1 KGHDR and CDR2 SFDVKD. With 0 bases removed from V and 15 bases from J, the gap between germline ends came to 14 bases. The CDR3 runs to 13 residues. The CDR3 sequence: CATSDLRGSVAFF. The CDR3 DNA sequence: TGTGCCACCAGTGATTTGCGAGGTAGCGTGGCGTTCTTC.

This chain connects TRBV4-2 to TRBJ1-1, with 8 positions matching TRBD1. The germline CDR1 and CDR2 sequences are LGHNA and YNFKEQ. V dropped 3 bases and J dropped 1; count of bases not matched to a gene: 4. The CDR3 contains 15 residues. The CDR3 bases are TGTGCCAGCAGCCAGACAGGGGCGGCGAACACTGAAGCTTTCTTT. Translation: CASSQTGAANTEAFF.

V gene TRBV9 combines with J gene TRBJ1-3; 10 bases are a match to TRBD1. The CDR3 extends over 19 amino acids. Losses at the gene ends were 3 bases for V and 0 bases for J; bases not matched to a gene: 12. CDR1 SGDLS and CDR2 YYNGEE come from the germline V gene. CDR3 bases: TGTGCCAGCAGCGGAGACAGGGGGCCGCTCGCTTACTCTGGAAACACCATATATTTT. Its translation: CASSGDRGPLAYSGNTIYF.

The gene calls are TRBV4-3 and TRBJ1-2; D not resolved. The ends were cut back, 4 bases at V and 4 bases at J, with 10 bases in the middle. CDR1 is LGHNA, CDR2 YSLEER, per germline. The CDR3 is 13 residues long. The CDR3 DNA follows: TGCGCCAGCAGCCCCCAGGAGGGCTATGGCTACACCTTC. As protein: CASSPQEGYGYTF.

V usage is TRBV11-3 and J usage is TRBJ2-3; D gene ambiguous. Germline values: CDR1 SGHNT, CDR2 YENEEA. Trimming stripped 5 bases from V and 6 bases from J, with 9 bases between. This CDR3 contains 12 residues. The CDR3 DNA reads as TGTGCCAGCAGCCCCTCGTCGGATACGCAGTATTTT. This translates into CASSPSSDTQYF.

DNA for the CDR3: TGTGCCAGCAGCCCTGGGAGCCACTATGGCTACACCTTC. This encodes CASSPGSHYGYTF. The chain employs TRBV3-1 (or the pseudogene TRBV3-2) and TRBJ1-2; D ambiguous. This CDR3 spans 13 amino acids. Trimming cost V 4 bases and J 3 bases, with 9 bases left between them. Looked up from germline, CDR1 is LGHDT and CDR2 is YNNKEL (reference sequence).

Here the CDR3 reads CASSLIQGIEQFF. In nucleotides, the CDR3 is TGTGCCAGCAGCCTGATACAGGGAATTGAGCAGTTCTTC. V gene TRBV6-5 combines with J gene TRBJ2-1; maybe TRBD1 (6 bases). The ends were cut back, 6 bases at V and 9 bases at J, with 15 bases in the middle. The CDR3 covers 13 residues. Per germline, CDR1 MNHEY and CDR2 SVGAGI.

The chain employs TRBV3-1 (or the pseudogene TRBV3-2) and TRBJ2-3; weak D call: TRBD1 (6 bases). Trimming left V 4 bases short and J 6 bases short, with 11 bases between. Per germline, CDR1 LGHDT and CDR2 YNNKEL (reference sequence). The CDR3 extends over 13 amino acids. In DNA form, the CDR3 reads TGTGCCAGCAGCCCCCTAAGGGGGGATACGCAGTATTTT. Protein: CASSPLRGDTQYF.

The V and J genes are TRBV19 and TRBJ2-7; TRBD2 matches at 10 bases. Germline CDR1 reads LNHDA; CDR2 reads SQIVND (reference sequence). This CDR3 region has 16 residues. The V and J ends lost 6 bases and 3 bases, in that order; junction bases with no gene match: 11. The CDR3 coding sequence is TGTGCCAGTAGCCCCGGATTAGCGGGGGGCATCTACGAGCAGTACTTC. Residues: CASSPGLAGGIYEQYF. Based on the CDR3 plus reference TRBV19 and TRBJ2-7, the full variable domain is DGGITQSPKYLFRKEGQNVTLSCEQNLNHDAMYWYRQDPGQGLRLIYYSQIVNDFQKGDIAEGYSVSREKKESFPLTVTSAQKNPTAFYLCASSPGLAGGIYEQYFGPGTRLTVT.

This rearrangement joins TRBV4-1 to TRBJ1-1; D remains unclear. Trimming left V 1 base short and J 0 bases short, with 6 bases between. The CDR3 has 14 residues. Germline V CDR1 and CDR2: MGHRA, YSYEKL. The CDR3 sequence is CASSQASVNTEAFF. CDR3 nucleotides: TGCGCCAGCAGCCAAGCTTCCGTGAACACTGAAGCTTTCTTT.

CDR3 sequence (DNA): TGTGCCAGCAGTTCTCTCGTTGGCAACACCATATATTTT. Protein sequence: CASSSLVGNTIYF. The V and J genes are TRBV12-3 or TRBV12-4 and TRBJ1-3; D gene unclear. V was cut by 4 bases and J by 7 bases, with 11 bases left in between. There are 13 residues in the CDR3.

This chain links TRBV6-2 or TRBV6-3 with TRBJ2-3, with a tentative D call TRBD2 (6 bases). The CDR3 runs 19 residues. Trimming cost V 0 bases and J 3 bases, with 22 bases left between them. Germline assignment: CDR1 MNHEY and CDR2 SVGEGT. The CDR3 protein is CASSYSPGFGGEVTDTQYF. CDR3 in DNA: TGTGCCAGCAGTTACTCCCCAGGATTTGGAGGGGAGGTAACAGATACGCAGTATTTT.

J is TRBJ1-5 and V is TRBV28; 7 bases map to TRBD1. The CDR3 is made up of 19 amino acids. Germline assignment: CDR1 MDHEN and CDR2 SYDVKM. V shed 4 bases and J 0 bases; nucleotides not matched to a gene: 15. The chain's CDR3 is CASSSDGTDTYYSNQPQHF. The CDR3 DNA reads TGTGCCAGCAGTTCCGACGGGACAGATACTTACTATAGCAATCAGCCCCAGCATTTT. The entire variable domain, with the rest obtained from reference TRBV28 and TRBJ1-5, is as follows: DVKVTQSSRYLVKRTGEKVFLECVQDMDHENMFWYRQDPGLGLRLIYFSYDVKMKEKGDIPEGYSVSREKKERFSLILESASTNQTSMYLCASSSDGTDTYYSNQPQHFGDGTRLSIL.

This clone was detected only once. The chain is built from TRBV19 and TRBJ1-6; D uncertain. The V gene lost 5 bases and the J gene lost 0 bases, with 11 bases spanning the gap. CDR1 and CDR2 (germline): LNHDA, SQIVND (reference sequence). CDR3 size: 16 residues. This CDR3 is CASSLVRSSYNSPLHF. The CDR3 DNA is TGTGCCAGTAGTTTGGTCCGGAGCTCCTATAATTCACCCCTCCACTTT.

This chain connects TRBV5-1 to TRBJ1-2, with D tentatively TRBD1 (6 bases). CDR1 and CDR2 (germline): SGHRS, YFSETQ. V lost 4 bases to trimming and J lost 5 bases, with 12 bases between them. This CDR3 has 13 amino acids. Written as DNA, the CDR3 is TGCGCCAGCAGCCGAACAGGGTTGTATGGCTACACCTTC. Encoded protein: CASSRTGLYGYTF.

The chain combines TRBV28 with TRBJ1-6; TRBD1 aligns across 7 bases. Germline trimming cut 3 bases from V and 9 bases from J; bases unmatched to any gene: 5. Germline CDR1 MDHEN, CDR2 SYDVKM. The CDR3 consists of 14 residues. CDR3 amino acids: CASSFTGVGSPLHF. The CDR3 DNA follows: TGTGCCAGCAGTTTTACAGGGGTGGGTTCACCCCTCCACTTT. Combining the CDR3 with reference TRBV28 and TRBJ1-6 gives the whole variable domain DVKVTQSSRYLVKRTGEKVFLECVQDMDHENMFWYRQDPGLGLRLIYFSYDVKMKEKGDIPEGYSVSREKKERFSLILESASTNQTSMYLCASSFTGVGSPLHFGNGTRLTVT.

This clone was detected once. The chain joins TRBV24-1 to TRBJ2-7, with D perhaps matching TRBD1 (5 bases). The V gene lost 5 bases and the J gene lost 0 bases, with 7 bases spanning the gap. The CDR3 runs 13 residues. Looked up from germline, CDR1 is KGHDR and CDR2 is SFDVKD. The CDR3 loop reads CATSGQSSYEQYV. CDR3 DNA sequence: TGTGCCACCAGTGGACAGAGCTCCTACGAGCAGTACGTC.

The chain has TRBV7-9 and TRBJ2-5; TRBD1 agrees at 11 bases. The CDR3 is 17 amino acids. Germline CDR1 and CDR2: SEHNR and FQNEAQ (reference sequence). J gave up 5 bases and V 2 bases, and 10 bases lay outside the gene matches. The CDR3, as DNA: TGTGCCAGCAGCTTACCCCTAAGGGGGACAGGGGGGGAGACCCAGTACTTC. Translated, it gives CASSLPLRGTGGETQYF.

The CDR3 nucleotides read TGTGCCAGCGGGCAAATGCTAGCGGAGTCCGAACAGTTCTTC. Protein product: CASGQMLAESEQFF. The rearrangement links TRBV28 to TRBJ2-1; 7 bases map to TRBD2. Per the germline V gene, CDR1 is MDHEN and CDR2 is SYDVKM. The CDR3 is 14 residues long. V lost 8 bases and J lost 13; bases outside the gene matches: 17.